A single sample is the source of the 11 T cell receptor beta chains below, sequenced in a study of regulatory T cells in long-lasting Graves disease. Time point specified: newly diagnosed GD, antithyroid drugs for less than 3 months. The TCR library was prepared using RNA isolated from PBMCs. Investigators prepared the TCR beta libraries by applying iRepertoire HTBI primers and Arm-PCR of CDR3 regions. TCRdb reprocessed the multiplex PCR reads with MiXCR, giving one entry per CDR3 protein. The data contain about 320,000 distinct CDR3 sequences, approximately 20% of them singletons. Sequenced here: peripheral blood mononuclear cells (PBMCs), sampled at new diagnosis, from a patient treated with antithyroid drugs. Source of these receptors: a female donor with Graves disease.

There are a few counts of this clonotype. The CDR3 bases are TGTGCCAGTAGTGCCGGGACTAGCGGGGTCTTCGGGGAAGAGACCCAGTACTTC. Translation: CASSAGTSGVFGEETQYF. The V gene is TRBV19, the J gene TRBJ2-5; 13 bases map to TRBD2. Germline CDR1 LNHDA, CDR2 SQIVND (reference sequence). The CDR3 sequence is 18 residues long. Losses at the gene ends were 5 bases for V and 3 bases for J; bases not matched to a gene: 12. Variable domain in full (rest from reference TRBV19 and TRBJ2-5): DGGITQSPKYLFRKEGQNVTLSCEQNLNHDAMYWYRQDPGQGLRLIYYSQIVNDFQKGDIAEGYSVSREKKESFPLTVTSAQKNPTAFYLCASSAGTSGVFGEETQYFGPGTRLLVL.

The chain uses TRBV19 and TRBJ2-7, with 8 bases aligning to TRBD2. V shed 5 bases, J shed 6 bases, and the junction held 15 bases outside the gene matches. CDR3 length equals 16 residues. CDR1 is LNHDA and CDR2 is SQIVND in the germline V gene (reference sequence). CDR3 nucleotide sequence: TGTGCCAGTAGTCCCCTGGGGCAGACCGGGGGGGGCGAGCAGTACTTC. It encodes CASSPLGQTGGGEQYF. Filled out from reference TRBV19 and TRBJ2-7, the complete variable domain reads DGGITQSPKYLFRKEGQNVTLSCEQNLNHDAMYWYRQDPGQGLRLIYYSQIVNDFQKGDIAEGYSVSREKKESFPLTVTSAQKNPTAFYLCASSPLGQTGGGEQYFGPGTRLTVT.

Note on this clonotype: A much larger clonotype is one base distant, so this may be a read error. The J gene is TRBJ1-2, the V gene TRBV5-8, with D possibly matching TRBD1 (5 bases). Germline V gene sequence: CDR1 SGHTS, CDR2 YDEGEE. This CDR3 is built from 14 residues. The DNA of the CDR3 is TGTGCCAGCAACCCACAGGAAATATACTATGGCCACACCTTC. It codes for CASNPQEIYYGHTF. Filled out from reference TRBV5-8 and TRBJ1-2, the complete variable domain reads EAGVTQSPTHLIKTRGQQATLRCSPISGHTSVYWYQQALGLGLQFLLWYDEGEERNRGNFPPRFSGRQFPNYSSELNVNALELEDSALYLCASNPQEIYYGHTFGSGTRLTVV.

The sample holds many counts of this clonotype. The chain recombines TRBV7-2 with TRBJ2-7, with TRBD2 identical over 12 bases. The CDR3 spans 15 residues. In germline, CDR1 is SGHTA, CDR2 FQGNSA. V was clipped by 6 bases and J by 2 bases; unmatched bases: 5. The CDR3 here is CASSITSGRTYEQYF. In DNA form, the CDR3 reads TGTGCCAGCAGTATTACTAGCGGGAGGACCTACGAGCAGTACTTC.

The rearrangement uses TRBV7-2 and TRBJ1-2; tentative D call: TRBD1 (5 bases). CDR3 length: 13 amino acids. Trimming removed 5 bases at V and 4 bases at J, with 11 bases between. CDR1 is SGHTA and CDR2 is FQGNSA in the germline V gene. The CDR3 nucleotides are TGTGCCAGCAGCGAGCGGGGGGTCTATGGCTACACCTTC. Residues: CASSERGVYGYTF.

Concerning this clonotype: A read error may produce the germline difference seen at one junction end. V and J are TRBV7-2 and TRBJ2-7; D possibly uses TRBD1 or TRBD2 (6 bases each). The length of the CDR3 is 15 residues. CDR1 and CDR2 (germline): SGHTA, FQGNSA. The CDR3 protein is CASSQTDRGPYEQYF. The CDR3 region has the DNA TGCGCCAGCAGCCAGACCGACCGGGGGCCCTACGAGCAGTACTTC.

This clonotype was recorded at least ten times. The J gene is TRBJ2-2, the V gene TRBV20-1; D is ambiguous. The CDR3 runs to 14 residues. Germline lookup yields CDR1 DFQATT and CDR2 SNEGSKA (reference sequence). The V gene lost 3 bases and the J gene lost 3 bases, with 11 bases spanning the gap. Here the CDR3 reads CSASQTFDTGELFF. The CDR3 DNA reads as TGCAGTGCTAGCCAGACTTTCGACACCGGGGAGCTGTTTTTT.

This clonotype has a count of ten or more. V gene TRBV28 combines with J gene TRBJ2-2, with 7 bases fitting TRBD1. The J segment lost 4 bases and the V segment lost 11 bases, leaving 4 bases of the junction unmatched. Germline V lookup: CDR1 MDHEN, CDR2 SYDVKM. This CDR3 is built from 12 residues. The DNA for the CDR3 is TGTGCCGTTCGGGACAGCACCGGGGAGCTGTTTTTT. Protein sequence: CAVRDSTGELFF.

This clonotype was seen repeatedly, ten times or more. V and J are TRBV29-1 and TRBJ1-2; 7 nucleotides align to TRBD1. The ends lost 6 bases at V and 8 bases at J; junction bases unmatched: 30. The CDR3 has 19 residues. Germline lookup yields CDR1 SQVTM and CDR2 ANQGSEA. CDR3 DNA sequence: TGCAGCGTGACTCGTTTTGCCCGGAGACATAGAGACAGGGACGGAGGCTACACCTTC. Translating it yields CSVTRFARRHRDRDGGYTF.

The genes are TRBV30 and TRBJ1-2; a weak D match, TRBD1 (5 bases). The V gene's germline CDR1 is GTSNPN and CDR2 SVGIG (reference sequence). The CDR3 has 15 residues. Trimming took off 2 bases at V and 4 bases at J, with 17 bases between the two ends. The CDR3 sequence: CAWSSTWGAGYGYTF. CDR3 sequence (DNA): TGTGCCTGGAGTAGTACATGGGGCGCAGGCTATGGCTACACCTTC.

The V call is TRBV18, the J call TRBJ2-7; TRBD1 agrees at 8 bases. Germline V CDR1 and CDR2: KGHSH, LQKENI. J gave up 2 bases and V 2 bases, and 5 bases lay outside the gene matches. The CDR3 has 15 residues. The CDR3 sequence is CASSPDRGETYEQYF. Written as DNA, the CDR3 is TGTGCCAGCTCACCAGACAGGGGAGAAACCTACGAGCAGTACTTC.